This entry concerns a single T cell receptor (beta chain). Its target is unknown. Germline CDR1 reads MNHEY; CDR2 reads SMNVEV (reference sequence). The CDR3 consists of 13 residues. V was shortened by 5 bases and J by 5 bases, with 12 bases between the two germline ends. This sample was included in a study of shared clonotypes between healthy human individuals. Overall study context: The study used three CD4 naive, three CD4 memory, two CD8 naive and one CD8 memory plate per donor. General observations from the study: Sampling was confined to blood; repertoires within tissues likely differ. Read depth was anticipated to influence clonotype sharing among donors.

CD8 cells regarded as naive lacked CD45RO, were positively chosen for CCR7, and omitted terminally differentiated effector memory CD45RA+ cells. Authors' methods: Junction-only sequences without quality scores came from ImmunoSEQ, so filtering differed. Sequencing used immunoSEQ multiplex PCR; TCRdb keeps in-frame clones, though not all of them. V and J calls plus clone size are reproduced from that table; the DNA served to infer D and trimming. This sample has around 650,000 clones, with about 96% found just once. This receptor was obtained from a woman younger than 45 in good health. V and J are TRBV27 and TRBJ1-2; D gene uncertain. Sequenced input: naive CD8+ T cells sorted from blood. Here the CDR3 DNA reads TGTGCCAGCAGTATAAGTCCATCTTATGGCTACACCTTC. It encodes CASSISPSYGYTF.